Following are 9 T cell receptor beta chains from one sample sequenced in a study of OX40 agonist ivuxolimab in advanced cancers. Clones were sequenced by immunoSEQ multiplex PCR, and TCRdb holds only the in-frame ones, with some missing. The sample consists of some 59,000 clones, around 87% of them appearing once. Source: CD4+ or CD8+ T cells sorted from blood, taken in a trial of the OX40 agonist ivuxolimab. The receptors shown here come from an adult with an advanced solid tumor such as melanoma, head and neck, liver or kidney cancer.

V and J are TRBV21-1 and TRBJ2-6; the DNA was not compared with TRBD2, the D call given in the table. TRBV21-1 constitutes a pseudogene. CDR3 size: 16 residues. This CDR3 reads CASSKCEAPGANVLTF. In DNA, the CDR3 is TGTGCCAGCAGCAAGTGTGAGGCGCCCGGGGCCAACGTCCTGACTTTC.

This clone was seen only a few times. CDR3 amino acids: CASSESGSYGYTF. The CDR3 DNA follows: TGCGCCAGCAGTGAGTCTGGAAGCTATGGCTACACCTTC. The chain links TRBV10-2 to TRBJ1-2; no definite D call. The CDR3 has 13 residues. Deletions cut 0 bases from V and 4 bases from J, with 6 bases between. Germline V gene data show CDR1 as WSHSY and CDR2 as SAAADI.

The CDR3: CASSQWTSGSHEQFF. CDR3 nucleotide sequence: TGCGCCAGCAGCCAATGGACTAGCGGGAGTCATGAGCAGTTCTTC. The chain uses TRBV4-1 and TRBJ2-1; 13 positions agree with TRBD2. The CDR3 totals 15 residues. Looked up from germline, CDR1 is MGHRA and CDR2 is YSYEKL. V lost 2 bases to trimming and J lost 8 bases; unmatched junction nucleotides: 3.

The chain carries TRBV6-6 and TRBJ1-1, with D uncertain. Germline loops: CDR1 MNHNY, CDR2 SVGAGI (reference sequence). This CDR3 contains 14 residues. V lost 7 bases to trimming and J lost 6 bases, with 18 bases between them. CDR3 DNA sequence: TGTGCCAGCACCTTACTTGGGTTTGGCGCTGAAGCTTTCTTT. Protein sequence: CASTLLGFGAEAFF.

The CDR3 nucleotides are TGCGCCAGCAGCTTGGAACTAGCGGGACGCGGGGCCAAAAACATTCAGTACTTC. This codes for CASSLELAGRGAKNIQYF. The chain joins TRBV5-1 to TRBJ2-4, with 10 positions matching TRBD2. Losses at the gene ends were 0 bases for V and 1 base for J; bases not matched to a gene: 7. Per germline, CDR1 SGHRS and CDR2 YFSETQ. This CDR3 is 18 amino acids long.

This chain links TRBV4-1 with TRBJ1-4; D is possibly TRBD1 (6 bases). Deletions cut 5 bases from V and 8 bases from J, with 24 bases between. Germline CDR1 reads MGHRA; CDR2 reads YSYEKL. There are 17 residues in the CDR3. The CDR3 protein is CASSSPPIGQPSEKLFF. In DNA, the CDR3 is TGCGCCAGCAGCTCTCCCCCCATCGGACAGCCTAGCGAAAAACTGTTTTTT.

The rearrangement uses TRBV5-1 and TRBJ1-2, with TRBD1 identical over 8 bases. Germline V gives CDR1 SGHRS, CDR2 YFSETQ. With V trimmed by 2 bases and J by 4 bases, 13 bases remained unmatched. The CDR3 is 17 amino acids. The CDR3, as DNA: TGCGCCAGCAGCTTACCCACGTCAGGGGGCGCCTTCTATGGCTACACCTTC. This translates into CASSLPTSGGAFYGYTF. Filled out from reference TRBV5-1 and TRBJ1-2, the complete variable domain reads KAGVTQTPRYLIKTRGQQVTLSCSPISGHRSVSWYQQTPGQGLQFLFEYFSETQRNKGNFPGRFSGRQFSNSRSEMNVSTLELGDSALYLCASSLPTSGGAFYGYTFGSGTRLTVV.

This clone appeared a few times. V gene TRBV28 combines with J gene TRBJ2-3, with D unclear. The germline V and J ends were trimmed by 6 bases and 7 bases, with 14 bases remaining between them. The germline gives CDR1 MDHEN, CDR2 SYDVKM. CDR3 size: 13 residues. The CDR3 sequence is CASSPPGRYTQYF. CDR3 nucleotide sequence: TGTGCCAGCAGCCCCCCCGGCAGGTATACGCAGTATTTT.

V is TRBV7-9 and J is TRBJ1-1; a possible D gene is TRBD1 (6 bases). This CDR3 spans 15 amino acids. V lost 6 bases and J 6 bases, leaving 20 bases between the germline ends. CDR1 and CDR2 (germline): SEHNR, FQNEAQ (reference sequence). CDR3 amino acids: CASRQGQGSNAEAFF. The CDR3 DNA sequence: TGTGCCAGCAGGCAAGGGCAGGGGAGTAACGCTGAAGCTTTCTTT.